This paragraph covers one TCR beta chain sequence. The sample is drawn from a study of shared clonotypes between healthy human individuals. Each cell subset's genomic DNA was divided evenly among several immunoSEQ plates. Under the authors' procedure: Junction-only immunoSEQ sequences carried no quality scores, so filtering differed. The protocol was immunoSEQ multiplex PCR, while the TCRdb copy is restricted to in-frame clones and leaves out a portion. V and J calls and clone size are copied from that table; D and trimming were computed from the DNA. The sample carries roughly 700,000 clones, less than 95% recorded once. In CD8 memory, CD45RO+ cells were put together with CCR7-negative CD45RA+ TemRA cells. The CDR3 has 15 amino acids. V lost 5 bases, J lost 7 bases, and 13 bases stayed unmatched. CDR1 is MNHEY, CDR2 SMNVEV, per germline (reference sequence).

The sample comprised memory CD8+ T cells from PBMCs. Subset specified: CD45RO+ cells pooled with CCR7-negative TemRA cells. The receptor's source is a man aged 18-30 years in good health. Some clones in this sample may be carry-over from other donors' samples. The chain recombines TRBV27 with TRBJ2-7, with 8 bases identical to TRBD1. CDR3 DNA: TGTGCCAGCAGTCAAGGACAGGGCTCGGCCTGGGAGCAGTACTTC. Its translation is CASSQGQGSAWEQYF.